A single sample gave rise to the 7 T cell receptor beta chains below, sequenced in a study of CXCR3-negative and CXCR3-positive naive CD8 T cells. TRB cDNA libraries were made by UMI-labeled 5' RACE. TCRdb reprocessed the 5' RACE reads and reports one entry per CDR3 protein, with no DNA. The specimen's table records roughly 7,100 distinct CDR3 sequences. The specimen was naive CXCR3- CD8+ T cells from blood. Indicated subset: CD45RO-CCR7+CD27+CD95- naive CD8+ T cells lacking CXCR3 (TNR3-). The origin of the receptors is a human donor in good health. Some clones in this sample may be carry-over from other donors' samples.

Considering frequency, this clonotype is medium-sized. Here the CDR3 reads CASSFVGGPDEQFF. The V call is TRBV12-3 or TRBV12-4, the J call TRBJ2-1; TCRdb's D call of TRBD1 is untestable without DNA. The CDR3 has 14 amino acids.

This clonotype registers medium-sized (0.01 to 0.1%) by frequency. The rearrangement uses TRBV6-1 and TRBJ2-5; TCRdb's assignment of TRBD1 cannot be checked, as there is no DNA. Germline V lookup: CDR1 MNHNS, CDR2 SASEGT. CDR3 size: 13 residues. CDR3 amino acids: CASSDQGEETQYF.

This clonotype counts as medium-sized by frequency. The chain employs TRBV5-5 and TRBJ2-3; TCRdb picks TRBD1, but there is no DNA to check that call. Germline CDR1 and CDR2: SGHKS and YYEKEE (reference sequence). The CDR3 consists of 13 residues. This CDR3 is CASISWGTDTQYF.

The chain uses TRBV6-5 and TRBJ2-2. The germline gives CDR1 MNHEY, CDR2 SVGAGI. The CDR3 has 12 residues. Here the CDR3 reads CASSYATGELFF.

The CDR3 loop reads CASSYGLAGNRGEQFF. The rearrangement joins TRBV5-1 to TRBJ2-1; TCRdb calls TRBD2, which cannot be checked without DNA. This CDR3 is 16 amino acids long. Germline values: CDR1 SGHRS, CDR2 YFSETQ.

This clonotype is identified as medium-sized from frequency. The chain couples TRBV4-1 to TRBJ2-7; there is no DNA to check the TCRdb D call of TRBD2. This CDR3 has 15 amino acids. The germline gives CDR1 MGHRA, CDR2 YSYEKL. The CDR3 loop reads CASSQEGLAFYEQYF.

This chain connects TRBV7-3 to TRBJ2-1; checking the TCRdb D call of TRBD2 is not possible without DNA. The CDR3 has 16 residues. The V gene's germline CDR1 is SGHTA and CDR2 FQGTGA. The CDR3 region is CASSPIASGTDNEQFF.